This TCR beta chain derives from a study of shared clonotypes between healthy human individuals. Overall study results and limits: Naive subsets generally had larger estimated richness than memory subsets.

Remarks on this clone: What it recognizes is unknown. A much larger clone lies one base from this, so it may be a read error. The same CDR3 can be traced to other DNA sequences in this sample.

Using immunoSEQ multiplex PCR, the repertoire was profiled, and TCRdb retains in-frame clones only, with some absent. This table has around 1,100,000 clones, 77% appearing once. The CDR3 runs to 12 residues. Germline CDR1 SGHNT, CDR2 YYREEE (reference sequence). Trimming left V 2 bases short and J 4 bases short, with 4 bases between. The chain has TRBV5-4 and TRBJ1-3; D gene unclear. The sample comprised memory CD4+ T cells from PBMCs. The subset was: CD45RA-negative fraction. The source of this sequence is a man between 18 and 29 years old in good health. Some clones in this sample may be carry-over from other donors' samples. CDR3 DNA: TGTGCCAGCAGCTTAGGGGGAAACACCATATATTTT. As protein: CASSLGGNTIYF. The whole variable domain, remainder taken from reference TRBV5-4 and TRBJ1-3, is ETGVTQSPTHLIKTRGQQVTLRCSSQSGHNTVSWYQQALGQGPQFIFQYYREEENGRGNFPPRFSGLQFPNYSSELNVNALELDDSALYLCASSLGGNTIYFGEGSWLTVV.